Sequencing of this T cell receptor beta chain was carried out in a study of identical twins. A few counts support this clonotype. Its antigen is as yet unknown. Study-wide findings and caveats: The study reached conclusions through statistical analysis that was cross-sectional, not following the same donors. Abundant beta clonotypes from cord blood had fewer insertions, unlike memory repertoires, which showed none. Out-of-frame TCR alpha sharing observed in monozygotic twins exceeded model estimates.

In germline, CDR1 is MDHEN, CDR2 SYDVKM. The V gene end was trimmed by 3 bases and the J gene end by 4 bases; junction bases not matched to a gene: 3. The CDR3 consists of 14 residues. TCRdb reanalysed the 5' RACE reads using MiXCR and keeps one entry per CDR3 protein. The table lists roughly 1,500,000 distinct CDR3 sequences, about 30% of them singletons. Material: cord blood. The chain employs TRBV28 and TRBJ2-1; 7 nucleotides align to TRBD2. The source of this sequence is a newborn girl in good health. The CDR3 is CASSFLAEYNEQFF. Written as DNA, the CDR3 is TGTGCCAGCAGTTTCCTAGCGGAGTACAATGAGCAGTTCTTC.